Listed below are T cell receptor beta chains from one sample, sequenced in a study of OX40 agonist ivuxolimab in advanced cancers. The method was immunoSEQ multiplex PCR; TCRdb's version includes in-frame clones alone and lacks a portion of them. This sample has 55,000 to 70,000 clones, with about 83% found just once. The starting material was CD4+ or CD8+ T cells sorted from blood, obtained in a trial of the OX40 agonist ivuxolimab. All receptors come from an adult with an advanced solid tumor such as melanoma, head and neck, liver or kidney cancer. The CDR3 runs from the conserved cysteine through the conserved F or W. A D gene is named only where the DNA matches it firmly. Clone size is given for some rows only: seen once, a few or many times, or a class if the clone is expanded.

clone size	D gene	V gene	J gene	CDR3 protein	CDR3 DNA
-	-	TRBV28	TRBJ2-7	CASSLSTPTNYEQYF	TGTGCCAGCAGTTTAAGTACTCCCACTAACTACGAGCAGTACTTC
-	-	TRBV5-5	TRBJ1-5	CASSRDVGGNQPQHF	TGTGCCAGCAGCCGGGACGTTGGGGGCAATCAGCCCCAGCATTTT
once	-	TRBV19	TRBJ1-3	CASSIVSIGNTIYF	TGTGCCAGTAGTATAGTTTCCATTGGAAACACCATATATTTT
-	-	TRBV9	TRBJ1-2	CASSVDHNYGYTF	TGTGCCAGCAGCGTGGACCATAACTATGGCTACACCTTC
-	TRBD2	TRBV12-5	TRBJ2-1	CASGGLAGIHEQFF	TGTGCTAGTGGTGGACTAGCGGGTATCCATGAGCAGTTCTTC
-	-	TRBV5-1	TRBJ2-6	CASSLDQRAAGANVLTF	TGCGCCAGCAGCTTGGATCAAAGGGCGGCTGGGGCCAACGTCCTGACTTTC
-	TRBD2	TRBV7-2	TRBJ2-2	CASSPERGGFTGELFF	TGTGCCAGCAGCCCCGAGCGGGGGGGTTTCACCGGGGAGCTGTTTTTT
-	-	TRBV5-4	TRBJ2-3	CASRNLGGADTQYF	TGTGCCAGCAGGAACCTAGGGGGGGCAGATACGCAGTATTTT
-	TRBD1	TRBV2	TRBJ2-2	CASMGQFTGELFF	TGTGCCAGCATGGGACAGTTCACCGGGGAGCTGTTTTTT
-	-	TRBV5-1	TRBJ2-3	CASNSATTDTQYF	TGCGCCAGCAACAGTGCGACCACAGATACGCAGTATTTT
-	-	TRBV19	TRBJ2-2	CASSPQRGDGELFF	TGTGCCAGTAGCCCTCAACGTGGGGACGGGGAGCTGTTTTTT
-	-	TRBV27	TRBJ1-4	CASSSNPDRRYEKLFF	TGTGCCAGCAGTTCAAACCCAGACAGACGATATGAAAAACTGTTTTTT
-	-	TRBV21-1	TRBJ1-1	CASRVTGASAFF	TGTGCCAGCAGAGTGACAGGAGCCTCAGCTTTCTTT
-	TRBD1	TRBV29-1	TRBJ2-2	CSVKEPGQGTGELFF	TGCAGCGTCAAAGAACCGGGACAGGGGACCGGGGAGCTGTTTTTT
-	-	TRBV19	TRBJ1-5	CASSIEGSITDQPQHF	TGTGCCAGTAGTATAGAGGGGTCGATAACAGATCAGCCCCAGCATTTT
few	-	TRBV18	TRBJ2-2	CASSPATNTGELFF	TGTGCCAGCTCACCGGCCACGAACACCGGGGAGCTGTTTTTT
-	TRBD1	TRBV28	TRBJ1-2	CASSTAGTGDDNYGYTF	TGTGCCAGCAGTACCGCCGGGACAGGGGACGACAACTATGGCTACACCTTC
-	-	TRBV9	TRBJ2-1	CASSRLTRNEQFF	TGTGCCAGCAGCCGCTTAACTCGAAATGAGCAGTTCTTC
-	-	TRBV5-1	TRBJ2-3	CASSLGGGTDTQYF	TGCGCCAGCAGCCTCGGGGGAGGCACAGATACGCAGTATTTT
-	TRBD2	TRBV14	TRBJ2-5	CASSRGLAGVETQYF	TGTGCCAGCAGCCGGGGACTAGCGGGAGTCGAGACCCAGTACTTC
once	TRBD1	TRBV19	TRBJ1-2	CATEGAGYTF	TGTGCCACCGAGGGGGCTGGCTACACCTTC
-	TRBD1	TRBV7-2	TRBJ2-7	CASSLTGYHEQYF	TGTGCCAGCAGCCTGACAGGGTACCACGAGCAGTACTTC
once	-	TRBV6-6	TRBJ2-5	CASSSAGETQYF	TGTGCCAGCAGCTCGGCGGGGGAGACCCAGTACTTC
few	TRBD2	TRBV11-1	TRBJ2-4	CASSNGLAGGDIQYF	TGTGCCAGCAGCAATGGACTAGCGGGAGGAGACATTCAGTACTTC
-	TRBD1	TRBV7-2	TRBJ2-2	CASSGTGTGELFF	TGTGCCAGCAGCGGGACAGGGACCGGGGAGCTGTTTTTT
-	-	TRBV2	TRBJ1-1	CASRLGLNTEAFF	TGTGCCAGCAGATTAGGACTGAACACTGAAGCTTTCTTT
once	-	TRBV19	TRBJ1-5	CASSHYSRFVSNQPQHF	TGTGCCAGTAGCCACTACTCTAGATTCGTCAGCAATCAGCCCCAGCATTTT
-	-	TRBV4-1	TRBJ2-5	CASSQDRTSYQETQYF	TGCGCCAGCAGCCAAGATCGCACTTCGTACCAAGAGACCCAGTACTTC
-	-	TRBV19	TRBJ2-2	CASSITASNTGELFF	TGTGCCAGTAGTATTACAGCTTCGAACACCGGGGAGCTGTTTTTT
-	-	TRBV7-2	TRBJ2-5	CASSLSLGETQYF	TGTGCCAGCAGCTTAAGTCTAGGGGAGACCCAGTACTTC
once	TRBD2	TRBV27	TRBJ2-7	CASSPTPRLATYYEQYF	TGTGCCAGCAGTCCAACCCCACGACTAGCGACTTACTACGAGCAGTACTTC
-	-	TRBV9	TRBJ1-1	CASSVEGSWSTEAFF	TGTGCCAGCAGCGTAGAGGGAAGTTGGAGCACTGAAGCTTTCTTT
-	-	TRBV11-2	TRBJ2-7	CASSLGSEYSYEQYF	TGTGCCAGCAGCTTAGGTTCAGAGTACTCCTACGAGCAGTACTTC
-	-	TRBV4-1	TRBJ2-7	CASSHNDRAGEQYF	TGCGCCAGCAGCCACAACGATAGGGCGGGCGAGCAGTACTTC
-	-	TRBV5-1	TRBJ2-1	CASSLSDRSYNEQFF	TGCGCCAGCAGCTTATCTGACAGATCCTACAATGAGCAGTTCTTC
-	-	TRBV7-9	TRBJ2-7	CASSPSSYEQYF	TGTGCCAGCAGCCCCAGCTCCTACGAGCAGTACTTC
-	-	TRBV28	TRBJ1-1	CASILAGVEAFF	TGTGCCAGCATCTTGGCGGGCGTTGAGGCTTTCTTT
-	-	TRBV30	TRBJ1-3	CAWSSDFGGNTIYF	TGTGCCTGGAGTAGCGACTTCGGTGGAAACACCATATATTTT
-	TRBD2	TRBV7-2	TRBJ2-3	CASSLRTSGGTDTQYF	TGTGCCAGCAGCCTAAGGACTAGCGGGGGGACAGATACGCAGTATTTT
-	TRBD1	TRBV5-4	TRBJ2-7	CASSLQGTANEQYF	TGTGCCAGCAGCTTGCAAGGGACAGCCAACGAGCAGTACTTC